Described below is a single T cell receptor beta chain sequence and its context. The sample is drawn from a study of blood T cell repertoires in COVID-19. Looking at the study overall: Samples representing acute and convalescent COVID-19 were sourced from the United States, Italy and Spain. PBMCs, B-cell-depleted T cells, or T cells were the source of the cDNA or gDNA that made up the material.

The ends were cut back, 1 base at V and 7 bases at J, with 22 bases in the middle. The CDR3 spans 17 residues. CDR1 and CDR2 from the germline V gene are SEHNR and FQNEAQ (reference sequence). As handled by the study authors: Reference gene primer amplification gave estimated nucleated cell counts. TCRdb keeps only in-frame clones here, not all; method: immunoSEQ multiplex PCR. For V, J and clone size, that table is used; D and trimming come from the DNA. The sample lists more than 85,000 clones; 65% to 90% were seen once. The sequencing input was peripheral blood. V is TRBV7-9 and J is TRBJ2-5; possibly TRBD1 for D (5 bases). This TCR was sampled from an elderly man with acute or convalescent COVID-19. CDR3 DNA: TGTGCCAGCAGCTTAGACTCCTTGTTGGGGTTTCAGGGGACCCAGTACTTC. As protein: CASSLDSLLGFQGTQYF. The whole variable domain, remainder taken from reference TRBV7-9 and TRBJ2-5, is DTGVSQNPRHKITKRGQNVTFRCDPISEHNRLYWYRQTLGQGPEFLTYFQNEAQLEKSRLLSDRFSAERPKGSFSTLEIQRTEQGDSAMYLCASSLDSLLGFQGTQYFGPGTRLLVL.